The rows below give T cell receptor beta chains drawn from one sample of a study of cytomegalovirus exposure and HLA in healthy donors. Repertoires were generated with immunoSEQ multiplex PCR, while TCRdb's copy carries only in-frame clones and drops some. This table holds approximately 110,000 clones, about four fifths found once. Sequenced material: PBMCs. The receptors come from a man younger than 40 in good health and CMV-seropositive. Each CDR3 is given with its conserved first and last residue. A D gene is named only where the DNA matches it firmly. A clone size is listed for some rows: how often the clone was seen (once, few, many), or a class if it is expanded.

TGTGCCAGCAGCCCAGGGATACGCGAGCAGTACTTC CASSPGIREQYF NA few TRBJ2-7 TRBV7-6
TGTGCCAGCAGCAAACATTTCCTAGCGGGGGGGCAAGAGACCCAGTACTTC CASSKHFLAGGQETQYF NA NA TRBJ2-5 TRBV21-1
TGTGCCAGCAGCTTGGGTTTAGGCGGCGAGCAGTACTTC CASSLGLGGEQYF NA NA TRBJ2-7 TRBV11-2
TGTGCCACCAGCAGAGATCGCCAGGGGAATTCACCCCTCCACTTT CATSRDRQGNSPLHF NA NA TRBJ1-6 TRBV15
TGTGCCAGCAGTGAGAGTAGTTGGTCGGGCAATCAGCCCCAGCATTTT CASSESSWSGNQPQHF NA NA TRBJ1-5 TRBV6-1
TGTGCCAGCAGCTTGTCCGGGACAGGGTATGCCCAAGAGACCCAGTACTTC CASSLSGTGYAQETQYF TRBD1 NA TRBJ2-5 TRBV5-4
TGTGCCAGCAGTTACTATGGGACAGGGGCCTACAATGAGCAGTTCTTC CASSYYGTGAYNEQFF TRBD1 NA TRBJ2-1 TRBV6-5
TGTGCCAGCAGCTCGGGGTCTCTAGCGGGCTTTGAGCAGTACTTC CASSSGSLAGFEQYF TRBD2 NA TRBJ2-7 TRBV5-4
TGTGCCATCAGTACTAAGTACCTCTACAATGAGCAGTTCTTC CAISTKYLYNEQFF NA NA TRBJ2-1 TRBV10-3
TGTGCCAGCAGTTTCCCGGGGGGGCCGGACACCGGGGAGCTGTTTTTT CASSFPGGPDTGELFF TRBD2 NA TRBJ2-2 TRBV27
TGTGCCAGCAGGGGGACAGGGGGCGTACTCTACGAGCAGTACTTC CASRGTGGVLYEQYF TRBD1 few TRBJ2-7 TRBV28
TGTGCCAGCAGCTCAAAGACAGGGGGCAGTGACGGGGAGCTGTTTTTT CASSSKTGGSDGELFF TRBD1 NA TRBJ2-2 TRBV7-2
TGTGCCAGCAGTTACTCGGCGAGGATCTATGGCTACACCTTC CASSYSARIYGYTF NA NA TRBJ1-2 TRBV6-6
TGTGCCAGCAGTGAGACAGCGCCCCGCACTGAAGCTTTCTTT CASSETAPRTEAFF NA NA TRBJ1-1 TRBV25-1
TGTGCCAGTAGTCCCGGGGGTTACCGCTCTGGAAACACCATATATTTT CASSPGGYRSGNTIYF NA NA TRBJ1-3 TRBV19
TGCAGCGTTGGCACAGGGGAGTCCTACGAGCAGTACTTC CSVGTGESYEQYF TRBD1 few TRBJ2-7 TRBV29-1
TGCGCCAGCAGCCAAAAGGACAGGAGTAACGAGCAGTACTTC CASSQKDRSNEQYF TRBD1 NA TRBJ2-7 TRBV4-1
TGCAGCGCTCAAAGGGGACAGGGAGAACAAGAGACCCAGTACTTC CSAQRGQGEQETQYF TRBD1 NA TRBJ2-5 TRBV29-1
TGTGCCAGCAGCTGGGCCAACAATGAGCAGTTCTTC CASSWANNEQFF NA NA TRBJ2-1 TRBV7-8
TGCGCCAGCGGGTCGGGACAGCCGAACACTGAAGCTTTCTTT CASGSGQPNTEAFF TRBD1 few TRBJ1-1 TRBV5-1